This entry lists 28 T cell receptor beta chains sequenced from one sample in a study of tumor-infiltrating lymphocytes in primary liver carcinoma. For each extraction, RNA and DNA were obtained together from about 19-30 mg of unsorted bulk tissue. Making TCR beta cDNA involved 400 to 600 ng total RNA and a constant-region primer. Nested multiplex PCR, run for three rounds with slightly modified ARM-PCR, yielded TCR beta libraries. Running ten to eleven cycles apiece, the first two PCR rounds relied on TRBV1-TRBV30 forward primers together with a C-beta reverse primer. Each CDR3 protein gets one entry after TCRdb re-called the multiplex PCR reads with MiXCR. This table has tens of thousands of distinct CDR3 sequences, about two thirds appearing once. Sequenced: liver tumor tissue from sampling region 2. Documented subset: tumor region T2, inferior pole. The receptors were sampled from a middle-aged man with primary liver carcinoma and hepatitis B virus infection.

This clonotype showed up just a few times. The rearrangement joins TRBV7-3 to TRBJ2-3; no clear D gene. CDR1 and CDR2 from the germline V gene are SGHTA and FQGTGA. This CDR3 spans 15 amino acids. V lost 2 bases to trimming and J lost 4 bases, with 13 bases between them. Here the CDR3 DNA reads TGTGCCAGCAGCTTATCATTTAATAGGGCAGATACGCAGTATTTT. Protein sequence: CASSLSFNRADTQYF.

This clonotype appeared many times. V usage is TRBV5-1 and J usage is TRBJ2-5; 9 nucleotides line up with TRBD1. The V and J ends lost 4 bases and 7 bases, in that order; junction bases with no gene match: 2. This CDR3 is built from 12 residues. Germline V CDR1 and CDR2: SGHRS, YFSETQ. The CDR3 nucleotides read TGCGCCAGCAGCAAGGACAGGGGGACCCAGTACTTC. It is translated as CASSKDRGTQYF.

This chain links TRBV6-6 with TRBJ2-7; D gene uncertain. The CDR3 loop spans 11 amino acids. V lost 2 bases to trimming and J lost 6 bases, with 5 bases between them. In germline, CDR1 is MNHNY, CDR2 SVGAGI (reference sequence). CDR3 sequence reads: CASSYAGEQYF. The CDR3 bases are TGTGCCAGCAGTTACGCCGGCGAGCAGTACTTC.

To note about this clonotype: Relative to the germline gene, one junction end is altered; a read error may explain this. The V call is TRBV12-3 or TRBV12-4, the J call TRBJ1-5; no reliable D call. The CDR3 has 15 residues. The CDR3 reads CVSSLGQGSNQPQHF. In DNA, the CDR3 is TGTGTCAGCAGTTTAGGGCAAGGAAGCAATCAGCCCCAGCACTTT.

This clonotype has just one count. One end of the junction varies from germline; a read error may be responsible. The J gene is TRBJ2-6, the V gene TRBV4-3; D might be TRBD2 (6 bases). Germline CDR1 LGHNA, CDR2 YSLEER. The CDR3 runs to 17 residues. CDR3 amino acids: CASSQDVSGRGANILSF. In DNA, the CDR3 is TGCGCCAGCAGCCAAGATGTGTCAGGGCGCGGGGCCAACATCCTGAGTTTC.

The chain employs TRBV19 and TRBJ2-1; TRBD1 matches at 10 bases. The germline CDR1 and CDR2 sequences are LNHDA and SQIVND (reference sequence). The CDR3 extends over 16 amino acids. Trimming at V came to 5 bases and at J to 10 bases, leaving 14 bases not matched to a gene. The CDR3 nucleotides are TGTGCCAGTAGTGCCTACCGGGACAGGGGTTCATGGGAGCAGTTCTTC. It is translated as CASSAYRDRGSWEQFF.

This rearrangement joins TRBV5-4 to TRBJ2-3, with D possibly matching TRBD1 (6 bases). V was cut by 3 bases and J by 4 bases, with 9 bases left in between. Germline CDR1 is SGHNT and CDR2 is YYREEE (reference sequence). The CDR3 is 13 residues long. CDR3 DNA sequence: TGTGCCAGCAGCTCCCGACAGGCAGATACGCAGTATTTT. Its translation: CASSSRQADTQYF. Full variable domain (missing parts from reference TRBV5-4 and TRBJ2-3): ETGVTQSPTHLIKTRGQQVTLRCSSQSGHNTVSWYQQALGQGPQFIFQYYREEENGRGNFPPRFSGLQFPNYSSELNVNALELDDSALYLCASSSRQADTQYFGPGTRLTVL.

Of note for this clonotype: A read error may explain this, as a much larger clone is one base away. This likely comes from a read error, as the CDR3 has no conserved phenylalanine or tryptophan at its end. This rearrangement joins TRBV19 to TRBJ2-2; 9 bases fit TRBD1. Germline V gene lookup returns CDR1 LNHDA and CDR2 SQIVND (reference sequence). This CDR3 region has 14 residues. The V and J ends lost 3 bases and 5 bases, in that order; junction bases with no gene match: 1. DNA for the CDR3: TGTGCCAGTAGTATCGGGACAGGGACCGGGGAGCTGTTTTCT. Translation: CASSIGTGTGELFS.

This clonotype was counted between two and nine times. V gene TRBV9 combines with J gene TRBJ2-7, with a possible D match to TRBD1 (7 bases). V was pared by 0 bases and J by 7 bases, with 17 bases between. CDR1 and CDR2 (germline): SGDLS, YYNGEE. The CDR3 consists of 15 residues. In DNA, the CDR3 is TGTGCCAGCAGCGTAGGATCGCAGGGGGGTCGGGAGCAGTACTTC. Its protein is CASSVGSQGGREQYF. Full variable domain (missing parts from reference TRBV9 and TRBJ2-7): DSGVTQTPKHLITATGQRVTLRCSPRSGDLSVYWYQQSLDQGLQFLIQYYNGEERAKGNILERFSAQQFPDLHSELNLSSLELGDSALYFCASSVGSQGGREQYFGPGTRLTVT.

A word on this clonotype: A much larger clone differs by one base, so this may be a read error. The chain recombines TRBV11-1 with TRBJ2-2; TRBD2 might be the D (5 bases). The CDR3 sequence is 16 residues long. Trimming took off 5 bases at V and 6 bases at J, with 19 bases between the two ends. In germline, CDR1 is SGHAT, CDR2 FQDESV (reference sequence). Written as DNA, the CDR3 is TGTGCCAGCAGCAGGGTTATGGTGGGAGTGTCCGGGGAGCTGTTTTTT. Residues: CASSRVMVGVSGELFF.

With respect to this clonotype: One junction end does not reproduce the germline sequence, and a read error may be involved. The J gene is TRBJ2-5, the V gene TRBV4-3; 12 bases map to TRBD2. The CDR3 is 15 residues long. Germline V lookup: CDR1 LGHNA, CDR2 YSLEER. The CDR3 loop is CVSSSGLAGRETQYF. CDR3 in DNA: TGCGTCAGCAGTTCCGGACTAGCGGGAAGGGAGACCCAGTACTTC.

V and J are TRBV27 and TRBJ2-7; 7 bases map to TRBD2. The CDR3 is made up of 15 amino acids. CDR1 and CDR2 from the germline V gene are MNHEY and SMNVEV (reference sequence). V was pared by 3 bases and J by 0 bases, with 5 bases of the junction left unmatched. CDR3 amino acids: CASSLNPSGSYEQYF. In DNA, the CDR3 is TGTGCCAGCAGTTTGAATCCTAGCGGCTCCTACGAGCAGTACTTC.

This clonotype was seen a single time. Germline and junction disagree at one end, which may indicate a read error. The chain uses TRBV11-2 and TRBJ2-5; D is uncertain. Germline CDR1 is SGHAT and CDR2 is FQNNGV. The CDR3 is made up of 16 amino acids. The CDR3 region is CACSRTPGDGKETQYF. The CDR3 DNA reads as TGTGCCTGCAGCCGAACTCCTGGCGATGGGAAAGAGACCCAGTACTTC. Full variable domain (rest looked up from reference TRBV11-2 and TRBJ2-5): EAGVAQSPRYKIIEKRQSVAFWCNPISGHATLYWYQQILGQGPKLLIQFQNNGVVDDSQLPKDRFSAERLKGVDSTLKIQPAKLEDSAVYLCACSRTPGDGKETQYFGPGTRLLVL.

For this clonotype: One junction end disagrees with the germline gene, perhaps due to a read error. This chain uses TRBV6-1 with TRBJ1-2; 9 bases are a match to TRBD1. CDR3 length: 16 residues. Germline loops: CDR1 MNHNS, CDR2 SASEGT. The CDR3 coding sequence is TGTGCCAGCACCGAGGACGCTCGGACAGGGGCCCATGGCTACAACTTC. Amino acids: CASTEDARTGAHGYNF.

V and J are TRBV10-1 and TRBJ2-2; perhaps TRBD1 as D (5 bases). This CDR3 contains 17 residues. V shed 4 bases and J shed 0 bases, with 15 bases lying between them. The germline V gene has CDR1 WNHNN and CDR2 SYGVQD (reference sequence). CDR3: CASSVSRTRANTGELFF. In DNA form, the CDR3 reads TGCGCCAGCAGTGTGTCGAGGACAAGGGCGAACACCGGGGAGCTGTTTTTT.

This clonotype was detected ten times or more. The V gene is TRBV10-3, the J gene TRBJ2-7, with D maybe TRBD2 (5 bases). Germline V gene lookup returns CDR1 ENHRY and CDR2 SYGVKD. This CDR3 spans 13 amino acids. With 8 bases removed from V and 7 bases from J, the gap between germline ends came to 18 bases. The CDR3 nucleotides are TGTGCCATCGAACCCACCGAATCGGGGGAGCAGTACTTC. Amino acid sequence: CAIEPTESGEQYF.

The rearrangement joins TRBV6-6 to TRBJ2-7, with 9 bases identical to TRBD2. V shed 2 bases and J 8 bases; nucleotides not matched to a gene: 10. The germline V gene encodes CDR1 MNHNY and CDR2 SVGAGI (reference sequence). CDR3 length: 15 residues. This chain's CDR3 is CASSYGASGKYKQYF. CDR3 coding DNA: TGTGCCAGCAGTTACGGGGCTAGCGGGAAGTACAAGCAGTACTTC.

To note about this clonotype: This is likely a read error, given that the CDR3 carries no conserved phenylalanine or tryptophan at its end. The gene calls are TRBV11-3 and TRBJ1-5, with a weak D call TRBD1 (6 bases). The CDR3 is 18 amino acids. CDR1 is SGHNT, CDR2 YENEEA, per germline. This chain's CDR3 is CAISQRTRQENSNQPQHI. CDR3 nucleotide sequence: TGTGCCATCAGCCAAAGAACTCGACAGGAGAATAGCAATCAGCCTCAGCATATT.

Comment on this clonotype: This clone may be a read error of a much larger clone one base away. The chain is built from TRBV12-3 or TRBV12-4 and TRBJ1-1; tentative D call: TRBD1 (6 bases). Trimming took off 3 bases at V and 10 bases at J, with 15 bases between the two ends. The CDR3 is made up of 13 amino acids. CDR3 amino acids: CASSFSGAAGAFF. In DNA form, the CDR3 reads TGTGCCAGCAGTTTTTCAGGGGCCGCTGGAGCTTTCTTT.

The rearrangement joins TRBV6-5 to TRBJ2-1; 7 bases map to TRBD1. CDR3 length: 17 residues. After removal of 6 bases from V and 7 bases from J, the junction contained 18 bases not matched to a gene. Looked up from germline, CDR1 is MNHEY and CDR2 is SVGAGI. The CDR3 here is CASSPSFGREQGNEQFF. The DNA of the CDR3 is TGTGCCAGCAGCCCCTCCTTCGGTAGGGAACAGGGGAATGAGCAGTTCTTC.

As for this clonotype: Germline is not matched at one junction end, which may reflect a read error. The rearrangement joins TRBV11-2 to TRBJ2-7, with D tentatively TRBD1 (5 bases). CDR3 length equals 14 residues. The germline gives CDR1 SGHAT, CDR2 FQNNGV. The CDR3 region has the DNA TGTGCCAGCAGCTCTAACAGGAACTCATACGATCAGTACTTC. Protein product: CASSSNRNSYDQYF.

The chain is built from TRBV12-3 or TRBV12-4 and TRBJ2-5; a weak D match, TRBD2 (6 bases). With 2 bases removed from V and 9 bases from J, the gap between germline ends came to 19 bases. The CDR3 is made up of 15 amino acids. The CDR3 DNA follows: TGTGCCAGCAGTTTATTGAGCGGGCCCCTAATTGCCCAGTACTTC. Protein sequence: CASSLLSGPLIAQYF.

On this clonotype itself: The germline gene is not matched at one end of the junction; a read error may be the cause. The V and J genes are TRBV6-5 and TRBJ2-7; D unresolved. This CDR3 comprises 11 residues. Germline V gene lookup returns CDR1 MNHEY and CDR2 SVGAGI. The DNA of the CDR3 is TGTGCCAGCATGGTTGTATACGAGCAGTACTTT. Amino acids: CASMVVYEQYF.

Notes on this clonotype: An end of the junction differs from the germline gene, which may be a read error. The J gene is TRBJ2-7, the V gene TRBV7-9; no reliable D call. Looked up from germline, CDR1 is SEHNR and CDR2 is FQNEAQ (reference sequence). This CDR3 has 12 amino acids. CDR3 nucleotide sequence: TGTGCCAGCAGCTTGGTCTTGTCCGAGCAGTATTTC. Amino acid sequence: CASSLVLSEQYF.

In the case of this clonotype: No conserved phenylalanine or tryptophan ends this CDR3, so it is likely a read error. V and J are TRBV29-1 and TRBJ2-7, with 10 bases identical to TRBD1. Germline CDR1 and CDR2: SQVTM and ANQGSEA. CDR3 length: 14 residues. After removal of 1 base from V and 8 bases from J, the junction contained 8 bases not matched to a gene. The CDR3 region has the DNA TGCAGCGTTGAAGGACAGGGGGCGGGCAACAAGCAGTACCTC. Translated, it gives CSVEGQGAGNKQYL.

About this clonotype: One junction end does not reproduce the germline sequence, and a read error may be involved. The chain recombines TRBV6-2 or TRBV6-3 with TRBJ2-5, with 10 bases aligning to TRBD2. This CDR3 contains 14 residues. The germline CDR1 and CDR2 sequences are MNHEY and SVGEGT. The CDR3 is CASSSQASGGAQYF. In DNA, the CDR3 is TGCGCCAGCAGTAGTCAAGCTAGCGGGGGTGCCCAGTACTTC.

About this clonotype: One end of the junction varies from germline; a read error may be responsible. The V and J genes are TRBV4-1 and TRBJ2-2; D not certain. The germline CDR1 and CDR2 sequences are MGHRA and YSYEKL. This CDR3 is 12 amino acids long. CDR3 residues: CANSQEAGELFF. CDR3 DNA sequence: TGTGCCAACAGCCAAGAAGCCGGGGAGCTGTTTTTT.

Note on this clonotype: As the CDR3 is not closed by the conserved phenylalanine or tryptophan, this likely results from a read error. The DNA is left out, because the CDR3 cannot be placed on it with certainty; the CDR3 is given as TCRdb lists it. The chain employs TRBV29-1 and TRBJ1-1; the table assigns TRBD1, which was not confirmed against the DNA. The CDR3 comprises 14 residues, both ends counted. Germline V gene lookup returns CDR1 SQVTM and CDR2 ANQGSEA. CDR3 loop: CSVVQGGLNTESFL.